This T cell receptor beta chain was recovered during a study of cytomegalovirus exposure and HLA in healthy donors. Across the study: An early release of data contained tens of millions of unique TCRs, which came from HLA-typed donors.

The PCR contained 60 Vbeta and 13 Jbeta primers. Here immunoSEQ multiplex PCR was the method, and the copy in TCRdb shows in-frame clones only, minus some. The sample lists around 200,000 clones, around 75% seen once, with over 2.5% in the top ten. Germline V gene sequence: CDR1 GTSNPN, CDR2 SVGIG (reference sequence). The CDR3 spans 14 residues. V was pared by 4 bases and J by 4 bases, with 7 bases of the junction left unmatched. About this clone itself: Its specificity is unknown.

General study points: The study carried out a later analysis of TCR beta sequences. It associated around 17,000 of them with specific HLA alleles at a false discovery rate of 0.05. The study assumed roughly uniform donor sequencing depth for presence/absence analyses.

Input material: PBMCs. This chain uses TRBV30 with TRBJ2-5; TRBD2 agrees at 9 bases. This receptor was obtained from a male donor in good health and CMV-seronegative. CDR3 bases: TGTGCCTGGACTAGCGGGACATCAGGAGAGACCCAGTACTTC. Protein product: CAWTSGTSGETQYF.